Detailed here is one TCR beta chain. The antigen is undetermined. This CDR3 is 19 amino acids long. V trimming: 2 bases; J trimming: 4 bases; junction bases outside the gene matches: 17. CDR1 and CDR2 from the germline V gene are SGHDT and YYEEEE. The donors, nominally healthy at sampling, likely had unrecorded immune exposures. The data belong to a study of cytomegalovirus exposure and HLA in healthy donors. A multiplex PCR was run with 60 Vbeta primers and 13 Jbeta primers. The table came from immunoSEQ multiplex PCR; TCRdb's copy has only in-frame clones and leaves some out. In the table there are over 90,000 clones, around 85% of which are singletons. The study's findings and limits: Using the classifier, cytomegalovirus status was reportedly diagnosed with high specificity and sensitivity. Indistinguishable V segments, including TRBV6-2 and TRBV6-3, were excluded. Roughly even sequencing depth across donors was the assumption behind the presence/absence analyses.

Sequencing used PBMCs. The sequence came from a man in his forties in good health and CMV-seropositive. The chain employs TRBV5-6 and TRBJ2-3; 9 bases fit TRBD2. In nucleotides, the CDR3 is TGTGCCAGCAGCTTCCTCGGCGCGGGGGGGCCTTTTGGGGCAGATACGCAGTATTTT. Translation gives CASSFLGAGGPFGADTQYF. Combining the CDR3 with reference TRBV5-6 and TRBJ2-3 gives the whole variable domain DAGVTQSPTHLIKTRGQQVTLRCSPKSGHDTVSWYQQALGQGPQFIFQYYEEEERQRGNFPDRFSGHQFPNYSSELNVNALLLGDSALYLCASSFLGAGGPFGADTQYFGPGTRLTVL.